Listed here are 23 T cell receptor beta chains from one sample, sequenced in a study of T cell responses to AZD1222 COVID-19 vaccine. Clones were sequenced by immunoSEQ multiplex PCR, and TCRdb holds only the in-frame ones, with some missing. The repertoire holds about 120,000 clones, with approximately 89% as singletons. The sample was peripheral blood, taken on day 0 of AZD1222 vaccination. Every receptor here comes from an adult in good health.

The chain joins TRBV19 to TRBJ1-2; TRBD1 is a possible D gene (5 bases). Germline V gene sequence: CDR1 LNHDA, CDR2 SQIVND (reference sequence). The CDR3 loop spans 13 amino acids. The V gene lost 3 bases and the J gene lost 5 bases, with 10 bases spanning the gap. The CDR3 nucleotides read TGTGCCAGTAGTATTGACGGGACTTATGGCTACACCTTC. Encoded protein: CASSIDGTYGYTF.

The chain links TRBV29-1 to TRBJ1-6; 7 bases are shared with TRBD1. The J segment lost 8 bases and the V segment lost 7 bases, leaving 8 bases of the junction unmatched. Germline lookup yields CDR1 SQVTM and CDR2 ANQGSEA. The CDR3 consists of 13 residues. CDR3 nucleotide sequence: TGCAGCGCAAAGACAGGGATGGATTCACCCCTCCACTTT. It specifies CSAKTGMDSPLHF.

The rearrangement joins TRBV14 to TRBJ2-7; 10 nucleotides align to TRBD2. The germline CDR1 and CDR2 sequences are SGHDN and FVKESK. The CDR3 contains 16 residues. Trimming at V came to 4 bases and at J to 1 base, leaving 7 bases not matched to a gene. The CDR3 DNA sequence: TGTGCCAGCAGCCCGGGGCTAGCGGGGGAGTCCTACGAGCAGTACTTC. Protein: CASSPGLAGESYEQYF.

The chain has TRBV4-2 and TRBJ2-1; 9 nucleotides match TRBD2. J was trimmed by 4 bases and V by 1 base; bases with no gene match: 8. The CDR3 totals 17 residues. Germline lookup yields CDR1 LGHNA and CDR2 YNFKEQ. The chain's CDR3 is CASSQVHFSGGYNEQFF. CDR3 DNA sequence: TGTGCCAGCAGCCAAGTGCATTTTAGCGGGGGATACAATGAGCAGTTCTTC.

This sequence joins TRBV24-1 and TRBJ2-7, with D possibly matching TRBD1 (7 bases). Trimming removed 1 base at V and 6 bases at J, with 15 bases between. The CDR3 totals 15 residues. From germline, CDR1 is KGHDR and CDR2 SFDVKD. CDR3 loop: CATSDLSTGTREQYF. For the CDR3, the DNA is TGTGCCACCAGTGATTTATCGACAGGGACTCGCGAGCAGTACTTC.

The V gene is TRBV28, the J gene TRBJ1-3; 8 nucleotides align to TRBD1. The V segment lost 2 bases and the J segment 4 bases; nucleotides outside the gene matches: 7. The CDR3 sequence is 16 residues long. CDR1 is MDHEN and CDR2 is SYDVKM in the germline V gene. CDR3 protein: CASSLLTGVGGNTIYF. CDR3 DNA sequence: TGTGCCAGCAGTTTACTGACAGGGGTAGGAGGAAACACCATATATTTT.

V is TRBV4-2 and J is TRBJ2-7; D is uncertain. Germline V gives CDR1 LGHNA, CDR2 YNFKEQ. Trimming cost V 1 base and J 2 bases, with 12 bases left between them. The CDR3 has 15 amino acids. This CDR3 is CASSQGTVSTYEQYF. CDR3 nucleotides: TGTGCCAGCAGCCAAGGTACGGTGTCGACCTACGAGCAGTACTTC.

The chain recombines TRBV5-1 with TRBJ1-6, with 8 bases aligning to TRBD1. Unmatched junction bases numbered 7, after V lost 4 bases and J lost 10 bases. Germline V gene sequence: CDR1 SGHRS, CDR2 YFSETQ. This CDR3 is built from 14 residues. Written as DNA, the CDR3 is TGCGCCAGCAGCCCGGGACAGGTGGAATCACCCCTCCACTTT. Amino acid sequence: CASSPGQVESPLHF.

The V and J genes are TRBV9 and TRBJ1-1; D is possibly TRBD1 (5 bases). Germline lookup yields CDR1 SGDLS and CDR2 YYNGEE. This CDR3 contains 14 residues. The V and J ends lost 5 bases and 1 base respectively, with 12 bases between them. The CDR3 here is CASRGDGKNTEAFF. The CDR3 DNA reads TGTGCCAGCAGGGGGGACGGGAAGAACACTGAAGCTTTCTTT.

This rearrangement joins TRBV28 to TRBJ1-2; TRBD1 matches 8 bases. The CDR3 sequence is 14 residues long. With 1 base clipped from V and 7 bases from J, the junction kept 5 bases outside the gene matches. Per the germline V gene, CDR1 is MDHEN and CDR2 is SYDVKM. The CDR3 is CASSLSQGAIGYTF. CDR3 in DNA: TGTGCCAGCAGTTTATCCCAGGGGGCCATTGGCTACACCTTC.

V gene TRBV29-1 combines with J gene TRBJ1-5, with 7 bases that match TRBD1. The germline CDR1 and CDR2 sequences are SQVTM and ANQGSEA. The J segment lost 5 bases and the V segment lost 4 bases, leaving 8 bases of the junction unmatched. The CDR3 length is 14 residues. The CDR3 DNA reads as TGCAGCGTTGCCCAGGGGGACTTATATCAGCCCCAGCATTTT. Its protein product is CSVAQGDLYQPQHF.

V usage is TRBV6-2 or TRBV6-3 and J usage is TRBJ2-1; 12 nucleotides align to TRBD2. The V segment lost 4 bases and the J segment 7 bases; nucleotides outside the gene matches: 5. CDR3 length equals 15 residues. Germline CDR1 MNHEY, CDR2 SVGEGT. CDR3 sequence reads: CASSSTSGGGNEQFF. CDR3 sequence (DNA): TGTGCCAGCAGTTCGACTAGCGGGGGAGGGAATGAGCAGTTCTTC.

The rearrangement joins TRBV6-5 to TRBJ2-1, with no clear D. The germline V gene encodes CDR1 MNHEY and CDR2 SVGAGI. The germline V and J ends were trimmed by 5 bases and 10 bases, with 18 bases remaining between them. CDR3 length: 14 amino acids. The CDR3, as DNA: TGTGCCAGCAGTATTCGAGATGGGCTTGGGGAGCAGTTCTTC. This gives the protein CASSIRDGLGEQFF.

The chain couples TRBV7-9 to TRBJ1-5; D gene ambiguous. The germline CDR1 and CDR2 sequences are SEHNR and FQNEAQ (reference sequence). Trimming stripped 0 bases from V and 0 bases from J, with 9 bases between. There are 16 residues in the CDR3. DNA for the CDR3: TGTGCCAGCAGCTTAGCAGGGCCGGATAGCAATCAGCCCCAGCATTTT. Residues: CASSLAGPDSNQPQHF.

This clone was detected only a few times. This chain uses TRBV4-1 with TRBJ2-2; D unclear. The CDR3 sequence is 10 residues long. The germline V gene has CDR1 MGHRA and CDR2 YSYEKL. V lost 5 bases to trimming and J lost 5 bases, with 0 bases between them. The CDR3, as DNA: TGCGCCAGCAGCACCGGGGAGCTGTTTTTT. Protein product: CASSTGELFF.

With regard to this clone: This sample includes further DNA sequences coding for the same CDR3. The rearrangement links TRBV5-1 to TRBJ2-5, with unresolved D. This CDR3 contains 14 residues. The V and J ends lost 0 bases and 5 bases respectively, with 11 bases between them. Germline V gene lookup returns CDR1 SGHRS and CDR2 YFSETQ. DNA of the CDR3: TGCGCCAGCAGCTTGGCCACGGGTGGGGAGACCCAGTACTTC. This encodes CASSLATGGETQYF.

The rearrangement uses TRBV5-4 and TRBJ2-7, with 10 bases lining up with TRBD1. CDR1 is SGHNT, CDR2 YYREEE, per germline (reference sequence). This CDR3 contains 14 residues. Unmatched junction bases numbered 5, after V lost 5 bases and J lost 3 bases. In nucleotides, the CDR3 is TGTGCCAGCAGTTGGGGACAGGGGAACTACGAGCAGTACTTC. Protein product: CASSWGQGNYEQYF.

This chain uses TRBV6-2 or TRBV6-3 with TRBJ1-3; D call uncertain. Between the trimmed V and J ends, which lost 5 bases and 2 bases, there was a span of 7 bases. The CDR3 is 13 residues long. Germline CDR1 is MNHEY and CDR2 is SVGEGT. For the CDR3, the DNA is TGTGCCAGCAGTACCGGGCCTGGAAACACCATATATTTT. Protein: CASSTGPGNTIYF.

The chain joins TRBV4-3 to TRBJ2-3, with D maybe TRBD1 (6 bases). Looked up from germline, CDR1 is LGHNA and CDR2 is YSLEER. The CDR3 has 15 amino acids. Trimming stripped 1 base from V and 2 bases from J, with 10 bases between. The CDR3 reads CASSQVGASTDTQYF. Here the CDR3 DNA reads TGCGCCAGCAGCCAAGTGGGGGCCTCCACAGATACGCAGTATTTT.

This clone was observed a handful of times. This rearrangement joins TRBV18 to TRBJ2-1; 9 positions match TRBD1. After removal of 6 bases from V and 8 bases from J, the junction contained 11 bases not matched to a gene. Per germline, CDR1 KGHSH and CDR2 LQKENI. The CDR3 loop spans 15 amino acids. The CDR3 coding sequence is TGTGCCAGCTCCCCTGGACAGGGGAAGAGGGATGAGCAGTTCTTC. As protein: CASSPGQGKRDEQFF. Looking up the rest from reference TRBV18 and TRBJ2-1 gives the full variable domain: NAGVMQNPRHLVRRRGQEARLRCSPMKGHSHVYWYRQLPEEGLKFMVYLQKENIIDESGMPKERFSAEFPKEGPSILRIQQVVRGDSAAYFCASSPGQGKRDEQFFGPGTRLTVL.

The rearrangement uses TRBV6-6 and TRBJ1-1; TRBD1 agrees at 7 bases. The V gene's germline CDR1 is MNHNY and CDR2 SVGAGI (reference sequence). V trimming: 6 bases; J trimming: 7 bases; junction bases outside the gene matches: 2. CDR3 length equals 11 residues. The CDR3 loop is CASSRQGEAFF. CDR3 nucleotide sequence: TGTGCCAGCAGCCGACAGGGTGAAGCTTTCTTT.

The chain employs TRBV2 and TRBJ1-2, with 7 nucleotides matching TRBD1. V shed 4 bases and J 4 bases; nucleotides not matched to a gene: 9. Germline V gene lookup returns CDR1 SNHLY and CDR2 FYNNEI. The CDR3 has 15 residues. CDR3 protein: CASSAEQGSGYGYTF. DNA for the CDR3: TGTGCCAGCAGTGCGGAACAGGGGTCCGGCTATGGCTACACCTTC. Full variable domain (outside the CDR3, taken from reference TRBV2 and TRBJ1-2): EPEVTQTPSHQVTQMGQEVILRCVPISNHLYFYWYRQILGQKVEFLVSFYNNEISEKSEIFDDQFSVERPDGSNFTLKIRSTKLEDSAMYFCASSAEQGSGYGYTFGSGTRLTVV.

This rearrangement joins TRBV2 to TRBJ2-1; 10 nucleotides line up with TRBD1. From germline, CDR1 is SNHLY and CDR2 FYNNEI. V shed 8 bases, J shed 5 bases, and the junction held 3 bases outside the gene matches. The CDR3 runs to 13 residues. The CDR3 region is CASPGQGNNEQFF. The DNA of the CDR3 is TGTGCCAGCCCGGGACAGGGGAACAATGAGCAGTTCTTC.